These 10 T cell receptor beta chains were sequenced from one sample in a study of blood T cell repertoires in COVID-19. Only in-frame clones appear in the TCRdb table, and some are missing; sequencing was by immunoSEQ multiplex PCR. The sample has some 490,000 clones, approximately 86% seen once. Sequencing was carried out using PBMCs or T cells enriched from blood (not recorded which). Receptors originate from a woman aged 60 to 75 who had recovered from COVID-19.

The chain links TRBV4-1 to TRBJ1-1, with 8 bases lining up with TRBD1. Trimming removed 4 bases from V and 4 bases from J; junction bases left unmatched: 2. The CDR3 covers 13 residues. Germline CDR1 MGHRA, CDR2 YSYEKL. The CDR3 region has the DNA TGCGCCAGCAGCCGCACAGGGGGCACTGAAGCTTTCTTT. It is translated as CASSRTGGTEAFF.

The chain joins TRBV29-1 to TRBJ1-1; D gene uncertain. This CDR3 has 12 residues. Trimming shortened V by 4 bases and J by 1 base, and 7 bases separated the two germline ends. CDR1 SQVTM and CDR2 ANQGSEA come from the germline V gene. In DNA, the CDR3 is TGCAGCGTTGCTAGTGGGAACACTGAAGCTTTCTTT. Translating it yields CSVASGNTEAFF.

The CDR3 loop is CASFGAPANYGYTF. The CDR3 region has the DNA TGTGCCAGCTTTGGGGCACCAGCTAACTATGGCTACACCTTC. The genes are TRBV5-6 and TRBJ1-2, with a possible D match to TRBD1 (5 bases). This CDR3 has 14 amino acids. Looked up from germline, CDR1 is SGHDT and CDR2 is YYEEEE. V lost 7 bases to trimming and J lost 0 bases, with 13 bases between them.

This chain uses TRBV7-6 with TRBJ1-4; 7 positions match TRBD1. CDR3 length equals 16 residues. Germline V gene sequence: CDR1 SGHVS, CDR2 FNYEAQ. V shed 5 bases, J shed 4 bases, and the junction held 10 bases outside the gene matches. The CDR3 sequence: CASSRSGGTVNEKLFF. CDR3 bases: TGTGCCAGCAGCCGGTCGGGTGGGACAGTTAATGAAAAACTGTTTTTT.

V usage is TRBV10-3 and J usage is TRBJ1-6; D unresolved. CDR1 is ENHRY and CDR2 is SYGVKD in the germline V gene. CDR3 length: 12 amino acids. V lost 3 bases to trimming and J lost 7 bases, with 4 bases between them. CDR3 DNA: TGTGCCATCAGTGATTTAAATTCACCCCTCCACTTT. Protein product: CAISDLNSPLHF.

This clone was counted only a few times. The sample holds other DNA sequences that translate to the same CDR3. This chain links TRBV19 with TRBJ1-2, with 9 bases fitting TRBD1. The V and J ends lost 4 bases and 4 bases, in that order; junction bases with no gene match: 4. This CDR3 contains 14 residues. The germline V gene encodes CDR1 LNHDA and CDR2 SQIVND (reference sequence). The CDR3 region is CASSTTGGSYGYTF. CDR3 nucleotides: TGTGCCAGTAGTACAACAGGGGGCTCCTATGGCTACACCTTC. Full variable domain (remainder filled in from reference TRBV19 and TRBJ1-2): DGGITQSPKYLFRKEGQNVTLSCEQNLNHDAMYWYRQDPGQGLRLIYYSQIVNDFQKGDIAEGYSVSREKKESFPLTVTSAQKNPTAFYLCASSTTGGSYGYTFGSGTRLTVV.

The chain carries TRBV6-5 and TRBJ1-2; no clear D. Germline V gives CDR1 MNHEY, CDR2 SVGAGI. Trimming took 6 bases from V and 8 from J, leaving 19 bases between them. The CDR3 has 14 amino acids. CDR3 sequence: CASRTSGQIWGYTF. In DNA form, the CDR3 reads TGTGCCAGCAGGACTAGTGGTCAAATATGGGGCTACACCTTC.

The V and J genes are TRBV28 and TRBJ2-7, with D tentatively TRBD1 (6 bases). V lost 6 bases, J lost 0 bases, and 15 bases lay in between. The CDR3 is 15 residues long. Germline lookup yields CDR1 MDHEN and CDR2 SYDVKM. CDR3: CASSSGQTISYEQYV. The CDR3 DNA sequence: TGTGCCAGCAGCTCCGGACAGACTATCTCCTACGAGCAGTACGTC.

This chain links TRBV5-4 with TRBJ2-7; maybe TRBD1 (5 bases). This CDR3 comprises 15 residues. Germline V CDR1 and CDR2: SGHNT, YYREEE (reference sequence). V was shortened by 2 bases and J by 3 bases, with 15 bases between the two germline ends. Here the CDR3 reads CASSFKGEWSYEQYF. CDR3 nucleotides: TGTGCCAGCAGCTTTAAAGGGGAATGGAGCTACGAGCAGTACTTC.

V usage is TRBV13 and J usage is TRBJ1-2; 9 positions agree with TRBD1. The CDR3 contains 13 residues. V dropped 5 bases and J dropped 4; count of bases not matched to a gene: 2. The germline gives CDR1 PRHDT, CDR2 FYEKMQ (reference sequence). CDR3 nucleotides: TGTGCCAGCAGCGACAGGGGGGGCTATGGCTACACCTTC. It codes for CASSDRGGYGYTF.